This T cell receptor beta chain originates from a study of response to subunit inactivated influenza vaccine. A single record per CDR3 protein comes from TCRdb applying MiXCR to the RT-PCR reads. The sample holds some 200,000 distinct CDR3 sequences, approximately 12% seen once. V lost 0 bases and J 7 bases, leaving 13 bases between the germline ends. This CDR3 has 14 amino acids. CDR1 is MDHEN and CDR2 is SYDVKM in the germline V gene. A remark on this clonotype: The antigen remains undetermined.

Regarding the study as a whole: Few new T cells, the authors suggested, are recruited by each seasonal influenza vaccination.

In addition, the sample was reused for a study of T cells expressing NK-cell markers. From that report: UMIs accompanied the 5'RACE template switching by which TCR beta cDNA was made. HCMV seropositivity marked seven of the eight sequenced donors; one was seronegative. Dominant NKG2C+ clonotype frequencies of roughly 1.0-8% of CD8+ T cells were measured in several donors. Whether expanded NKG2C+ T cell clones recognized HCMV stayed uncertain.

The gene calls are TRBV28 and TRBJ2-7, with D uncertain. This material consisted of CD8+ T cells sorted from PBMCs, taken 11 to 12 days after vaccination. This clonotype was obtained from a man aged 50 to 59 who received an inactivated influenza vaccine. The CDR3 coding sequence is TGTGCCAGCAGTTTATGGCCCCAGAGGCCTGAGCAGTACTTC. The encoded protein is CASSLWPQRPEQYF.